Presented here are 19 T cell receptor beta chains from one specimen sequenced in a study of T cell responses to AZD1222 COVID-19 vaccine. Produced via immunoSEQ multiplex PCR; TCRdb's table is partial and in-frame only. The table includes 150,000 or so clones, approximately 90% detected once. The source material was peripheral blood, sampled on day 0 of AZD1222 vaccination. The receptors shown here come from an adult in good health.

A remark on this clone: The sample holds other DNA sequences that translate to the same CDR3. The chain links TRBV7-6 to TRBJ2-2; perhaps TRBD1 as D (7 bases). The CDR3 length is 16 residues. Germline lookup yields CDR1 SGHVS and CDR2 FNYEAQ. Trimming shortened V by 5 bases and J by 0 bases, and 13 bases separated the two germline ends. The CDR3 nucleotides read TGTGCCAGCAGCCCAGCAGGGGGGTCGAACACCGGGGAGCTGTTTTTT. Amino acid sequence: CASSPAGGSNTGELFF.

The J gene is TRBJ1-2, the V gene TRBV5-1; no definite D call. V lost 6 bases and J 1 base, leaving 13 bases between the germline ends. Germline CDR1 SGHRS, CDR2 YFSETQ. The CDR3 has 14 residues. The CDR3 here is CASTKGELNYGYTF. DNA of the CDR3: TGCGCCAGCACCAAAGGAGAGCTTAACTATGGCTACACCTTC.

This clone appeared a single time. This sequence joins TRBV5-5 and TRBJ2-1; perhaps D is TRBD1 or TRBD2 (5 bases each). V was clipped by 0 bases and J by 6 bases, with 13 bases between them. This CDR3 has 15 residues. Germline V gene data show CDR1 as SGHKS and CDR2 as YYEKEE (reference sequence). The CDR3 sequence is CASSLERGLSNEQFF. The DNA for the CDR3 is TGTGCCAGCAGCTTGGAGAGGGGTTTGAGCAATGAGCAGTTCTTC.

The chain uses TRBV2 and TRBJ2-2; 8 positions match TRBD1. The germline gives CDR1 SNHLY, CDR2 FYNNEI. Losses at the gene ends were 7 bases for V and 4 bases for J; bases not matched to a gene: 8. The CDR3 covers 15 residues. This CDR3 is CASNTRTGLTGELFF. The CDR3 DNA reads as TGTGCCAGCAATACACGGACAGGGCTCACCGGGGAGCTGTTTTTT.

This chain joins TRBV3-1 (or the pseudogene TRBV3-2) and TRBJ2-5; D possibly corresponds to TRBD1 (6 bases). The V gene lost 0 bases and the J gene lost 1 base, with 9 bases spanning the gap. The CDR3 sequence is 15 residues long. CDR1 LGHDT and CDR2 YNNKEL come from the germline V gene (reference sequence). The CDR3 DNA follows: TGTGCCAGCAGCCAAGACAGGGGAACCCAAGAGACCCAGTACTTC. This encodes CASSQDRGTQETQYF.

This sequence joins TRBV27 and TRBJ2-4; 10 nucleotides agree with TRBD2. After removal of 6 bases from V and 5 bases from J, the junction contained 19 bases not matched to a gene. The CDR3 is made up of 19 amino acids. Germline loops: CDR1 MNHEY, CDR2 SMNVEV (reference sequence). CDR3 sequence reads: CASSPRFAASGSVENIQYF. The CDR3 DNA is TGTGCCAGCAGCCCCCGTTTTGCCGCTAGCGGGAGTGTGGAAAACATTCAGTACTTC.

CDR3 sequence reads: CASSISGTPSYEQYF. The CDR3 DNA follows: TGTGCCAGCAGTATAAGCGGGACACCCTCCTACGAGCAGTACTTC. V is TRBV6-6 and J is TRBJ2-7; D may be TRBD2 (7 bases). The CDR3 has 15 amino acids. From germline, CDR1 is MNHNY and CDR2 SVGAGI (reference sequence). Trimming removed 5 bases at V and 0 bases at J, with 14 bases between.

V and J are TRBV5-8 and TRBJ2-2; the D gene is possibly TRBD2 (6 bases). V lost 0 bases to trimming and J lost 3 bases, with 9 bases between them. This CDR3 has 15 residues. The germline CDR1 and CDR2 sequences are SGHTS and YDEGEE. The CDR3: CASSLAGVDTGELFF. For the CDR3, the DNA is TGTGCCAGCAGCTTGGCGGGAGTGGACACCGGGGAGCTGTTTTTT.

The V call is TRBV19, the J call TRBJ2-7; D gene uncertain. V lost 5 bases and J 6 bases, leaving 14 bases between the germline ends. Germline V gene lookup returns CDR1 LNHDA and CDR2 SQIVND (reference sequence). This CDR3 is 13 amino acids long. The CDR3 DNA follows: TGTGCCAGTAGTTCTGCCCCGGACGCCGAGCAGTACTTC. Translating it yields CASSSAPDAEQYF.

The chain is built from TRBV30 and TRBJ1-1; D is possibly TRBD1 (5 bases). V lost 4 bases and J lost 11, with 20 bases in between. Germline assignment: CDR1 GTSNPN and CDR2 SVGIG (reference sequence). CDR3 length: 13 amino acids. Written as DNA, the CDR3 is TGTGCCTGGAAAGGTGAGACAGCGGGGAGCGCTTTCTTT. Amino acids: CAWKGETAGSAFF.

The chain uses TRBV27 and TRBJ2-2; TRBD1 might be the D (6 bases). CDR3 length: 14 amino acids. Germline V gene data show CDR1 as MNHEY and CDR2 as SMNVEV (reference sequence). Deletions cut 4 bases from V and 4 bases from J, with 10 bases between. CDR3 residues: CASSYTGSTGELFF. CDR3 nucleotides: TGTGCCAGCAGTTACACAGGGAGCACCGGGGAGCTGTTTTTT.

This sequence joins TRBV28 and TRBJ1-5; D might be TRBD1 (6 bases). With 6 bases removed from V and 4 bases from J, the gap between germline ends came to 19 bases. Germline values: CDR1 MDHEN, CDR2 SYDVKM. The CDR3 loop spans 16 amino acids. CDR3 in DNA: TGTGCCAGCAGCCGGGCGATGGACAGTATTAATCAGCCCCAGCATTTT. Translation: CASSRAMDSINQPQHF.

The rearrangement joins TRBV10-3 to TRBJ2-1; 12 positions agree with TRBD2. This CDR3 spans 15 amino acids. J lost 6 bases, V lost 5 bases, and 5 bases had no gene match. Per germline, CDR1 ENHRY and CDR2 SYGVKD. CDR3 DNA sequence: TGTGCCATCAGTAGGGGGACTAGCGGGCCCAATGAGCAGTTCTTC. Protein sequence: CAISRGTSGPNEQFF.

The rearrangement joins TRBV28 to TRBJ1-4, with D hard to call. Germline CDR1 MDHEN, CDR2 SYDVKM. V was trimmed by 6 bases and J by 4 bases, leaving 15 bases between them. CDR3 length equals 15 residues. The CDR3: CASSAAGSGNEKLFF. CDR3 in DNA: TGTGCCAGCAGCGCTGCCGGGTCTGGTAATGAAAAACTGTTTTTT.

This rearrangement joins TRBV3-1 (or the pseudogene TRBV3-2) to TRBJ1-3, with D possibly being TRBD1 (6 bases). V was cut by 4 bases and J by 3 bases, with 10 bases left in between. CDR3 length: 14 amino acids. Germline V CDR1 and CDR2: LGHDT, YNNKEL (reference sequence). CDR3 loop: CASSPEGVGNTIYF. The CDR3 DNA reads as TGTGCCAGCAGCCCCGAGGGGGTTGGAAACACCATATATTTT.

The rearrangement joins TRBV30 to TRBJ1-1, with D tentatively TRBD1 (6 bases). Trimming shortened V by 4 bases and J by 8 bases, and 20 bases separated the two germline ends. Germline V gene sequence: CDR1 GTSNPN, CDR2 SVGIG (reference sequence). The CDR3 loop spans 14 amino acids. The CDR3 loop reads CAWIPPNRVGEAFF. CDR3 coding DNA: TGTGCCTGGATCCCGCCGAACAGGGTCGGCGAAGCTTTCTTT.

The CDR3 loop reads CAWSRGQGTDTQYF. CDR3 bases: TGTGCCTGGAGTCGTGGACAGGGGACAGATACGCAGTATTTT. The genes are TRBV30 and TRBJ2-3, with TRBD1 identical over 9 bases. From germline, CDR1 is GTSNPN and CDR2 SVGIG (reference sequence). The CDR3 covers 14 residues. After removal of 2 bases from V and 3 bases from J, the junction contained 3 bases not matched to a gene.

The CDR3 sequence is CASSLGQKGNTIYF. CDR3 DNA: TGTGCCAGCAGCTTGGGGCAAAAGGGAAACACCATATATTTT. V usage is TRBV5-6 and J usage is TRBJ1-3; no definite D call. There are 14 residues in the CDR3. CDR1 and CDR2 from the germline V gene are SGHDT and YYEEEE. V lost 0 bases and J 4 bases, leaving 8 bases between the germline ends. The variable domain in full, completed from reference TRBV5-6 and TRBJ1-3, reads DAGVTQSPTHLIKTRGQQVTLRCSPKSGHDTVSWYQQALGQGPQFIFQYYEEEERQRGNFPDRFSGHQFPNYSSELNVNALLLGDSALYLCASSLGQKGNTIYFGEGSWLTVV.

The J gene is TRBJ1-1, the V gene TRBV2, with 8 positions matching TRBD1. V gave up 6 bases and J gave up 6 bases; unmatched junction bases: 3. CDR1 and CDR2 from the germline V gene are SNHLY and FYNNEI. The CDR3 runs to 12 residues. The CDR3 DNA follows: TGTGCCAGCAGCCAGGACAGGGCTGAAGCTTTCTTT. It codes for CASSQDRAEAFF.